These T cell receptor beta chains were read from a single sample in a study of shared clonotypes between healthy human individuals. Produced via immunoSEQ multiplex PCR; TCRdb's table is partial and in-frame only. This sample has some 790,000 clones; 72% occur once, and the top ten carry around 1.8%. Material: memory CD4+ T cells sorted from blood. Every receptor here comes from a woman aged 25 to 39 in good health. CDR3s include the opening cysteine and the closing phenylalanine or tryptophan. Fields, in order: D gene, V gene, J gene, CDR3 protein. The D gene is left open where the match is weak.

D: -; V: TRBV27; J: TRBJ2-7; CDR3: CASSLGPPWLGEQYF
D: -; V: TRBV6-1; J: TRBJ2-1; CDR3: CASSGYFIVSEQFF
D: -; V: TRBV27; J: TRBJ2-2; CDR3: CASSFQGATGELFF
D: -; V: TRBV10-1; J: TRBJ2-1; CDR3: CASSSGTGNEQFF
D: TRBD1; V: TRBV7-8; J: TRBJ1-5; CDR3: CASSTAPGQGVHQPQHF
D: -; V: TRBV2; J: TRBJ2-5; CDR3: CASVAGETQYF
D: -; V: TRBV9; J: TRBJ2-3; CDR3: CASSVSPSEGTDTQYF
D: -; V: TRBV7-9; J: TRBJ1-2; CDR3: CASSLATVSLFGYTF
D: -; V: TRBV5-1; J: TRBJ2-5; CDR3: CASSLVAGGLETQYF
D: -; V: TRBV25-1; J: TRBJ2-3; CDR3: CASNEAGTDTQYF
D: -; V: TRBV2; J: TRBJ2-7; CDR3: CASRNSAYEQYF
D: TRBD2; V: TRBV5-1; J: TRBJ2-7; CDR3: CASSSAGLAGEQYF
D: -; V: TRBV28; J: TRBJ1-2; CDR3: CASSHRQDFYGYTF
D: -; V: TRBV5-4; J: TRBJ1-2; CDR3: CASSFSQQGSYGYTF
D: TRBD1; V: TRBV9; J: TRBJ2-1; CDR3: CASSRTGGGTYNEQFF
D: -; V: TRBV7-2; J: TRBJ1-1; CDR3: CASIPRRNTEAFF
D: -; V: TRBV2; J: TRBJ1-5; CDR3: CASSDLTWDDFNQPQHF
D: TRBD2; V: TRBV7-2; J: TRBJ2-5; CDR3: CASSFIAGGHFGETQYF
D: -; V: TRBV7-2; J: TRBJ2-1; CDR3: CASSLRQSNNEQFF
D: -; V: TRBV7-6; J: TRBJ2-7; CDR3: CASSFGRGTGEQYF
D: -; V: TRBV7-9; J: TRBJ2-2; CDR3: CASSSRDRNTGELFF
D: -; V: TRBV7-6; J: TRBJ1-5; CDR3: CASSSRTVINQPQHF
D: -; V: TRBV10-3; J: TRBJ2-4; CDR3: CAISDVGVGNIQYF
D: TRBD1; V: TRBV5-1; J: TRBJ1-2; CDR3: CASSPDRNYGYTF
D: TRBD2; V: TRBV6-6; J: TRBJ2-1; CDR3: CASKVPTGGHNEQFF
D: TRBD1; V: TRBV27; J: TRBJ1-4; CDR3: CASSPLTGANEKLFF
D: TRBD1; V: TRBV18; J: TRBJ1-4; CDR3: CASSPGQGNEKLFF
D: TRBD1; V: TRBV7-2; J: TRBJ2-5; CDR3: CASSLMGQKETQYF
D: -; V: TRBV13; J: TRBJ1-3; CDR3: CASSSPGNTIYF
D: TRBD1; V: TRBV28; J: TRBJ1-4; CDR3: CAVGGGVREKLFF
D: TRBD1; V: TRBV28; J: TRBJ2-7; CDR3: CASRPQGAHEQYF
D: TRBD1; V: TRBV7-3; J: TRBJ2-7; CDR3: CASRPTGGQGYF
D: -; V: TRBV11-3; J: TRBJ2-3; CDR3: CASSLTSGPDTQYF
D: -; V: TRBV14; J: TRBJ2-1; CDR3: CASSQVNEQFF
D: -; V: TRBV28; J: TRBJ1-1; CDR3: CASSSQGHSTEAFF
D: -; V: TRBV19; J: TRBJ1-2; CDR3: CASSRPRTDYGYTF
D: -; V: TRBV7-2; J: TRBJ1-3; CDR3: CASSSYSSSGNTIYF
D: -; V: TRBV7-2; J: TRBJ2-7; CDR3: CASSSVYEQYF
D: -; V: TRBV6-6; J: TRBJ2-4; CDR3: CASSYGRIQYF
D: -; V: TRBV27; J: TRBJ2-1; CDR3: CASSLDRGSGSSYNEQFF
D: TRBD2; V: TRBV7-2; J: TRBJ2-1; CDR3: CASRPGGSLDEQFF
D: -; V: TRBV29-1; J: TRBJ2-7; CDR3: CSVGADASYEQYF
D: TRBD1; V: TRBV25-1; J: TRBJ1-1; CDR3: CASSNWDSEAFF
D: TRBD1; V: TRBV28; J: TRBJ2-2; CDR3: CASSINRGRTGELFF
D: TRBD1; V: TRBV18; J: TRBJ2-7; CDR3: CASSPPGQVPTYEQYF
D: -; V: TRBV28; J: TRBJ2-4; CDR3: CASSVRGRPGAKNIQYF
D: TRBD1; V: TRBV6-1; J: TRBJ2-5; CDR3: CASSGGGPGETQYF
D: TRBD2; V: TRBV5-1; J: TRBJ2-3; CDR3: CASKLAGVTDTQYF
D: -; V: TRBV6-5; J: TRBJ2-6; CDR3: CASSYVARGANVLTF
D: -; V: TRBV11-2; J: TRBJ1-5; CDR3: CASSPSGGLQPQHF
D: -; V: TRBV5-8; J: TRBJ1-5; CDR3: CASSLYSGAAGNQPQHF
D: -; V: TRBV15; J: TRBJ2-2; CDR3: CATSTIDGGIAWRANTGELFF
D: -; V: TRBV19; J: TRBJ1-5; CDR3: CASSIDNQPQHF
D: -; V: TRBV28; J: TRBJ1-3; CDR3: CASSSSRVGGNTIYF
D: -; V: TRBV7-9; J: TRBJ2-2; CDR3: CASRASSSGELFF
D: -; V: TRBV7-9; J: TRBJ2-3; CDR3: CASSSGLNTQYF
D: TRBD1; V: TRBV7-2; J: TRBJ2-1; CDR3: CASSRTGINEQFF
D: -; V: TRBV29-1; J: TRBJ1-5; CDR3: CSVGGGYNQPQHF
D: -; V: TRBV30; J: TRBJ1-4; CDR3: CAWTDGGSPGEKLFF